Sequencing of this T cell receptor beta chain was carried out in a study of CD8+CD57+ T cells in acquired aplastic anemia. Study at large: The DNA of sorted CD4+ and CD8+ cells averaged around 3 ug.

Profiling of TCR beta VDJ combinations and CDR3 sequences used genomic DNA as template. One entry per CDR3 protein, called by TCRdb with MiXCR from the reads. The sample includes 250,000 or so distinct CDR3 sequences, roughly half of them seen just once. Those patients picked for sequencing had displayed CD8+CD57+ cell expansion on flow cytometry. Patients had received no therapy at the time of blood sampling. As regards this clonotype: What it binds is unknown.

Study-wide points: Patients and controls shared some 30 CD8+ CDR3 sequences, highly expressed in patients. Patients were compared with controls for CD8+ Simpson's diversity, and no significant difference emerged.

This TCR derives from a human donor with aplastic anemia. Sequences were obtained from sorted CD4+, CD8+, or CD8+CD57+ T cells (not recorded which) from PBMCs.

CDR3 sequence reads: CSARKLAGAYEQYF. DNA of the CDR3: TGCAGTGCTAGGAAACTAGCGGGGGCCTACGAGCAGTACTTC. The V and J genes are TRBV20-1 and TRBJ2-7; 11 nucleotides align to TRBD2. The CDR3 has 14 amino acids. Germline V lookup: CDR1 DFQATT, CDR2 SNEGSKA (reference sequence). V trimming: 3 bases; J trimming: 2 bases; junction bases outside the gene matches: 3.